This TCR beta chain was documented in a study of cytomegalovirus exposure and HLA in healthy donors. The CDR3 runs 15 residues. Germline CDR1 reads SGHTA; CDR2 reads FQGTGA. Losses at the gene ends were 2 bases for V and 1 base for J; bases not matched to a gene: 3. The PCR employed 60 Vbeta primers together with 13 Jbeta primers. Some clones are missing from TCRdb's copy, which holds only in-frame ones; the method was immunoSEQ multiplex PCR. The sample lists approximately 180,000 clones; 65% to 75% were seen once. The sample comprised PBMCs. This chain links TRBV7-3 with TRBJ1-1; 8 bases line up with TRBD1. The sequence derives from a human donor in good health. The CDR3 DNA sequence: TGTGCCAGCAGCTTACGGACAGGGCGGAACACTGAAGCTTTCTTT. It translates to CASSLRTGRNTEAFF.